This T cell receptor beta chain is from a study of T cell responses to AZD1222 COVID-19 vaccine. Method: immunoSEQ multiplex PCR; TCRdb's copy keeps in-frame clones and lacks some. The data show about 150,000 clones, under 95% seen once. Germline V gene sequence: CDR1 SGDLS, CDR2 YYNGEE. The CDR3 spans 15 residues. The V end was cut by 0 bases, the J end by 3 bases, with 12 bases between. The chain employs TRBV9 and TRBJ2-5; tentatively, D is TRBD2 (6 bases). The sample consisted of peripheral blood, taken on day 0 of AZD1222 vaccination. This clonotype was sampled from an adult in good health. The CDR3 DNA reads TGTGCCAGCAGCGTAGATGGGGGAGGTGAAGAGACCCAGTACTTC. As protein: CASSVDGGGEETQYF.